This T cell receptor (beta chain) was recorded in a study of blood T cell repertoires in COVID-19. Study context: Acute-phase and convalescent COVID-19 samples originated in the United States, Italy and Spain. The cDNA or gDNA used as material had been derived from T cells, B-cell-depleted T cells, or PBMCs.

In the study's own analysis: Estimated nucleated cell counts came from reference gene primer amplification. Produced via immunoSEQ multiplex PCR; TCRdb's table is partial and in-frame only. V and J calls plus clone size are reproduced from that table; the DNA served to infer D and trimming. The sample holds some 42,000 clones, around 91% seen once. The V gene's germline CDR1 is SGHDT and CDR2 YYEEEE. V was trimmed by 2 bases and J by 1 base, leaving 7 bases between them. CDR3 length: 13 residues. This clone was picked up one time. The sample was peripheral blood. The TCR was taken from a man in his forties or fifties with active COVID-19. The chain links TRBV5-6 to TRBJ2-7; D might be TRBD1 (5 bases). CDR3 sequence: CASSFRASYEQYF. CDR3 sequence (DNA): TGTGCCAGCAGCTTCAGGGCTTCCTACGAGCAGTACTTC. Supplemented by reference TRBV5-6 and TRBJ2-7, the full variable domain reads DAGVTQSPTHLIKTRGQQVTLRCSPKSGHDTVSWYQQALGQGPQFIFQYYEEEERQRGNFPDRFSGHQFPNYSSELNVNALLLGDSALYLCASSFRASYEQYFGPGTRLTVT.